This entry concerns a single T cell receptor beta chain. This specimen belongs to a study of T cell responses to AZD1222 COVID-19 vaccine. V trimming: 4 bases; J trimming: 7 bases; junction bases outside the gene matches: 3. Germline V gene lookup returns CDR1 KGHSH and CDR2 LQKENI. The CDR3 length is 12 residues. The assay was immunoSEQ multiplex PCR, and TCRdb's table has in-frame clones only and misses some. Of around 110,000 clones listed, 90% are singletons. Source: peripheral blood, taken on day 0 of AZD1222 vaccination. This TCR was recovered from an adult in good health. The chain employs TRBV18 and TRBJ1-1; 7 nucleotides match TRBD1. CDR3 in amino acids: CASSRDRLEAFF. CDR3 DNA: TGTGCCAGCTCACGGGACAGACTTGAAGCTTTCTTT. Full variable domain (remainder filled in from reference TRBV18 and TRBJ1-1): NAGVMQNPRHLVRRRGQEARLRCSPMKGHSHVYWYRQLPEEGLKFMVYLQKENIIDESGMPKERFSAEFPKEGPSILRIQQVVRGDSAAYFCASSRDRLEAFFGQGTRLTVV.